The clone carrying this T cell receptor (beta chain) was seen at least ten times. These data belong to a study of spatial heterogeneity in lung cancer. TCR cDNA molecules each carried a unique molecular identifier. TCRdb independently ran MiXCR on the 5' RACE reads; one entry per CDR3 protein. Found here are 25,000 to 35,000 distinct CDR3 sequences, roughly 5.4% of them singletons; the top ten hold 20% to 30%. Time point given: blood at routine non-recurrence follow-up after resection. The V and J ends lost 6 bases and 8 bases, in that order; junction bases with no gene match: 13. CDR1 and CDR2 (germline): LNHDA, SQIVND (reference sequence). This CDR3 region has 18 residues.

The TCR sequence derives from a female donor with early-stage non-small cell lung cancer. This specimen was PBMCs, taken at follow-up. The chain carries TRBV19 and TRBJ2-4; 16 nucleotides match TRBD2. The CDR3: CASSRSGTSGRAGHIQYF. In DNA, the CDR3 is TGTGCCAGTAGCCGGTCCGGGACTAGCGGGAGGGCCGGGCACATTCAGTACTTC.